This entry lists 29 T cell receptor beta chains sequenced from one sample in a study of blood T cell repertoires in COVID-19. Measured with immunoSEQ multiplex PCR; TCRdb has only the in-frame clones, and not every one. The sample lists around 270,000 clones; about 91% were seen once. The sequenced sample was peripheral blood. The source is a person aged 18 to 35 with COVID-19, enrolled during active disease.

Turning to this clone: At the DNA level, this CDR3 is encoded by other sequences in the same sample as well. This sequence joins TRBV19 and TRBJ2-1, with 7 bases fitting TRBD2. Germline assignment: CDR1 LNHDA and CDR2 SQIVND (reference sequence). The CDR3 has 14 amino acids. J lost 3 bases, V lost 4 bases, and 3 bases had no gene match. The CDR3 sequence: CASSSGSSYNEQFF. The CDR3 DNA reads TGTGCCAGTAGTAGCGGGAGTAGCTACAATGAGCAGTTCTTC.

The CDR3 nucleotides are TGTGCCAGCAGCTTTACTAGAGCCACAGATACGCAGTATTTT. The encoded protein is CASSFTRATDTQYF. This rearrangement joins TRBV7-9 to TRBJ2-3, with D possibly TRBD2 on 5 matching bases. This CDR3 spans 14 amino acids. Germline assignment: CDR1 SEHNR and CDR2 FQNEAQ (reference sequence). The V gene lost 3 bases and the J gene lost 2 bases, with 9 bases spanning the gap.

This chain links TRBV30 with TRBJ1-5, with a tentative D call TRBD1 (6 bases). Trimming cost V 2 bases and J 9 bases, with 14 bases left between them. This CDR3 spans 13 amino acids. Germline loops: CDR1 GTSNPN, CDR2 SVGIG (reference sequence). The CDR3 sequence is CAWSSGAQGPQHF. CDR3 nucleotide sequence: TGTGCCTGGAGTTCAGGGGCCCAGGGGCCCCAGCATTTT.

The V call is TRBV7-9, the J call TRBJ1-5; 8 nucleotides line up with TRBD1. The ends lost 5 bases at V and 8 bases at J; junction bases unmatched: 5. The CDR3 has 13 amino acids. In germline, CDR1 is SEHNR, CDR2 FQNEAQ (reference sequence). DNA for the CDR3: TGTGCCAGCAGCGACAGGGGAGGGGAGCCCCAGCATTTT. This sequence encodes CASSDRGGEPQHF.

This clone was seen only a few times. The V and J genes are TRBV5-3 and TRBJ1-5, with D possibly TRBD1 on 5 matching bases. TRBV5-3 is sorted into the ORF group, with uncertain function. This CDR3 spans 16 amino acids. V was cut by 0 bases and J by 6 bases, with 16 bases left in between. CDR3 sequence: CARSLDSKGFGQPQHF. The CDR3 DNA reads as TGTGCCAGAAGCTTGGATTCTAAGGGGTTCGGTCAGCCCCAGCATTTT.

This clone was detected once. CDR3 DNA: TGTGCCAGCAGTGGACAGGGGAAAGGCTACACCTTC. As protein: CASSGQGKGYTF. The chain has TRBV28 and TRBJ1-2, with 9 bases lining up with TRBD1. With 5 bases clipped from V and 8 bases from J, the junction kept 3 bases outside the gene matches. The germline gives CDR1 MDHEN, CDR2 SYDVKM. This CDR3 contains 12 residues.

CDR3 coding DNA: TGTGCTAGTGACCCGGGGGGCCTAGTCAATGAGCAGTTCTTC. Protein: CASDPGGLVNEQFF. The chain links TRBV12-5 to TRBJ2-1, with D perhaps TRBD2 (7 bases). The CDR3 extends over 14 amino acids. V was trimmed by 7 bases and J by 6 bases, leaving 16 bases between them. Germline CDR1 LGHNT, CDR2 FRNRAP.

This clone was recorded only once. Within the sample, other DNA sequences also encode this same CDR3. V is TRBV28 and J is TRBJ2-7, with TRBD1 matching over 9 bases. V was pared by 4 bases and J by 1 base, with 2 bases of the junction left unmatched. Germline loops: CDR1 MDHEN, CDR2 SYDVKM. CDR3 length equals 14 residues. The DNA of the CDR3 is TGTGCCAGCAGTTCGGGACAGGGATCCTACGAGCAGTACTTC. It encodes CASSSGQGSYEQYF.

This sequence joins TRBV25-1 and TRBJ2-2; TRBD1 is a possible D gene (5 bases). Germline CDR1 and CDR2: MGHDK and SYGVNS. The CDR3 spans 14 residues. Trimming cost V 3 bases and J 5 bases, with 10 bases left between them. CDR3 sequence (DNA): TGTGCCAGCAGTGATGGTAGGGGTACCGGGGAGCTGTTTTTT. Its translation: CASSDGRGTGELFF.

This chain uses TRBV28 with TRBJ1-2, with a tentative D call TRBD1 (6 bases). CDR1 and CDR2 (germline): MDHEN, SYDVKM. The CDR3 runs 13 residues. V was clipped by 6 bases and J by 8 bases, with 16 bases between them. The CDR3, as DNA: TGTGCCAGCAGGGAATCAGGGGCGAGGGGCTACACCTTC. This sequence encodes CASRESGARGYTF.

The V gene is TRBV28, the J gene TRBJ2-2; the D gene is possibly TRBD2 (6 bases). Germline-derived CDR1 and CDR2 are MDHEN and SYDVKM. V lost 8 bases and J lost 4, with 17 bases in between. The CDR3 spans 15 residues. This CDR3 is CASAGTERSTGELFF. The DNA of the CDR3 is TGTGCCAGCGCGGGGACGGAGAGGAGCACCGGGGAGCTGTTTTTT. The variable domain in full, completed from reference TRBV28 and TRBJ2-2, reads DVKVTQSSRYLVKRTGEKVFLECVQDMDHENMFWYRQDPGLGLRLIYFSYDVKMKEKGDIPEGYSVSREKKERFSLILESASTNQTSMYLCASAGTERSTGELFFGEGSRLTVL.

The rearrangement joins TRBV6-5 to TRBJ1-1, with D possibly being TRBD1 (6 bases). Per the germline V gene, CDR1 is MNHEY and CDR2 is SVGAGI. This CDR3 has 15 residues. Trimming removed 2 bases at V and 0 bases at J, with 10 bases between. CDR3 in amino acids: CASSYIRQVNTEAFF. CDR3 in DNA: TGTGCCAGCAGTTACATCAGACAGGTGAACACTGAAGCTTTCTTT.

This clone was detected once. V gene TRBV7-2 combines with J gene TRBJ2-1; D unresolved. Germline CDR1 is SGHTA and CDR2 is FQGNSA. V was clipped by 5 bases and J by 4 bases, with 3 bases between them. The CDR3 totals 11 residues. As DNA, the CDR3 is TGTGCCAGCAGCGCGTACAATGAGCAGTTCTTC. Translating gives CASSAYNEQFF.

The sample holds one count of this clone. The rearrangement uses TRBV6-5 and TRBJ1-4; 9 bases are a match to TRBD1. Germline V lookup: CDR1 MNHEY, CDR2 SVGAGI. Germline trimming cut 5 bases from V and 7 bases from J; bases unmatched to any gene: 8. The CDR3 sequence is 15 residues long. The CDR3 DNA reads as TGTGCCAGCAGTCGCGAGGGACAGGGCGGTGAAAAACTGTTTTTT. This encodes CASSREGQGGEKLFF.

The V gene is TRBV7-9, the J gene TRBJ2-1, with TRBD2 matching 14 bases. The CDR3 is 16 residues long. Trimming cost V 3 bases and J 3 bases; bases outside gene matches: 1. The germline V gene has CDR1 SEHNR and CDR2 FQNEAQ (reference sequence). The CDR3 spells CASSFGTSGSYNEQFF. CDR3 coding DNA: TGTGCCAGCAGCTTCGGGACTAGCGGGAGCTACAATGAGCAGTTCTTC.

This chain connects TRBV6-5 to TRBJ1-6; 11 nucleotides match TRBD1. CDR1 is MNHEY and CDR2 is SVGAGI in the germline V gene. V was clipped by 0 bases and J by 8 bases; unmatched bases: 0. The CDR3 spans 15 residues. The CDR3, as DNA: TGTGCCAGCAGTTACTCGGGACAGGGGGATTCACCCCTCCACTTT. It is translated as CASSYSGQGDSPLHF.

This chain uses TRBV5-6 with TRBJ1-1, with 9 bases that match TRBD1. CDR1 and CDR2 from the germline V gene are SGHDT and YYEEEE. The CDR3 has 14 amino acids. V dropped 0 bases and J dropped 7; count of bases not matched to a gene: 4. This CDR3 reads CASSLGGQGNEAFF. DNA for the CDR3: TGTGCCAGCAGCTTGGGGGGACAGGGTAATGAAGCTTTCTTT.

This clone has only one observation. The J gene is TRBJ1-3, the V gene TRBV6-1, with 7 nucleotides matching TRBD1. With 4 bases clipped from V and 2 bases from J, the junction kept 8 bases outside the gene matches. The CDR3 loop spans 16 amino acids. Germline loops: CDR1 MNHNS, CDR2 SASEGT. CDR3 bases: TGTGCCAGCAGTGCCCCCCCGACAGGGACTGGAAACACCATATATTTT. The encoded protein is CASSAPPTGTGNTIYF.

The chain has TRBV5-1 and TRBJ2-7, with 12 positions matching TRBD1. This CDR3 comprises 14 residues. V dropped 3 bases and J dropped 5; count of bases not matched to a gene: 3. CDR1 is SGHRS and CDR2 is YFSETQ in the germline V gene. The CDR3 DNA sequence: TGCGCCAGCAGCTCGGGACAGGGGGCAGACGAGCAGTACTTC. This gives the protein CASSSGQGADEQYF. Complete variable domain (other parts from reference TRBV5-1 and TRBJ2-7): KAGVTQTPRYLIKTRGQQVTLSCSPISGHRSVSWYQQTPGQGLQFLFEYFSETQRNKGNFPGRFSGRQFSNSRSEMNVSTLELGDSALYLCASSSGQGADEQYFGPGTRLTVT.

This clone was seen just once. The rearrangement links TRBV7-8 to TRBJ2-1, with D possibly being TRBD1 (6 bases). The germline V gene has CDR1 SGHVS and CDR2 FQNEAQ. This CDR3 has 13 residues. Trimming stripped 4 bases from V and 6 bases from J, with 10 bases between. CDR3 sequence (DNA): TGTGCCAGCAGCTCAACAGGGCTCAATGAGCAGTTCTTC. Protein sequence: CASSSTGLNEQFF.

The chain carries TRBV11-2 and TRBJ2-3; 7 bases align to TRBD1. The CDR3 runs to 14 residues. V shed 7 bases, J shed 10 bases, and the junction held 14 bases outside the gene matches. Germline V gene sequence: CDR1 SGHAT, CDR2 FQNNGV. This CDR3 reads CASTSDRDSESQYF. The CDR3 coding sequence is TGTGCCAGCACCTCTGACCGGGACAGCGAATCGCAGTATTTT.

The CDR3 bases are TGTGCCAGCAGTTACACGGGGTTCACTGAAGCTTTCTTT. It codes for CASSYTGFTEAFF. The chain recombines TRBV6-5 with TRBJ1-1; D gene ambiguous. This CDR3 is 13 amino acids long. V was pared by 2 bases and J by 4 bases, with 8 bases between. Germline assignment: CDR1 MNHEY and CDR2 SVGAGI.

CDR3 DNA: TGTGCCAGCAGGGAGGGGTCCTCTGGGGCCAACGTCCTGACTTTC. This translates into CASREGSSGANVLTF. The V call is TRBV2, the J call TRBJ2-6, with a weak D call TRBD2 (6 bases). The CDR3 extends over 15 amino acids. The ends were cut back, 6 bases at V and 0 bases at J, with 9 bases in the middle. Germline CDR1 reads SNHLY; CDR2 reads FYNNEI.

The chain links TRBV9 to TRBJ1-6; no firm D call. Germline-derived CDR1 and CDR2 are SGDLS and YYNGEE. V was pared by 5 bases and J by 5 bases, with 17 bases between. The CDR3 extends over 16 amino acids. CDR3 in amino acids: CASRELSGSDNSPLHF. CDR3 DNA: TGTGCCAGCAGGGAGTTATCGGGGTCGGATAATTCACCCCTCCACTTT.

This clone was seen more than once but under ten times. The chain has TRBV10-3 and TRBJ2-3; 8 nucleotides line up with TRBD2. Germline loops: CDR1 ENHRY, CDR2 SYGVKD. This CDR3 region has 12 residues. Unmatched junction bases numbered 2, after V lost 10 bases and J lost 2 bases. The CDR3 DNA reads as TGTGCCACGGGGGGGTTCACAGATACGCAGTATTTT. As protein: CATGGFTDTQYF.

This clone occurred a few times. The rearrangement links TRBV11-3 to TRBJ1-5; no firm D call. Germline lookup yields CDR1 SGHNT and CDR2 YENEEA. The CDR3 is 17 amino acids. The V and J ends lost 0 bases and 0 bases respectively, with 12 bases between them. The DNA for the CDR3 is TGTGCCAGCAGCTTAGATCAAGCGGGTTATAGCAATCAGCCCCAGCATTTT. Its protein is CASSLDQAGYSNQPQHF.

This chain uses TRBV16 with TRBJ2-6, with 13 bases aligning to TRBD2. Germline loops: CDR1 KGHSY, CDR2 FQNENV. V shed 3 bases and J 0 bases; nucleotides not matched to a gene: 5. The CDR3 covers 19 residues. The CDR3 bases are TGTGCCAGCAGCCAGGGACTAGCGGGAATTACCTCTGGGGCCAACGTCCTGACTTTC. The encoded protein is CASSQGLAGITSGANVLTF.

The rearrangement links TRBV6-5 to TRBJ2-7; no reliable D call. V lost 6 bases and J lost 0, with 3 bases in between. CDR1 is MNHEY, CDR2 SVGAGI, per germline. The CDR3 contains 11 residues. The CDR3 DNA is TGTGCCAGCAGGAGCTCCTACGAGCAGTACTTC. Its translation: CASRSSYEQYF.

The genes are TRBV4-3 and TRBJ2-3; 11 nucleotides match TRBD1. This CDR3 has 16 amino acids. The V and J ends lost 3 bases and 4 bases, in that order; junction bases with no gene match: 6. The V gene's germline CDR1 is LGHNA and CDR2 YSLEER. This CDR3 reads CASSQKRTGGADTQYF. CDR3 in DNA: TGCGCCAGCAGCCAGAAGAGGACAGGGGGCGCAGATACGCAGTATTTT.